The source of this TCR beta chain is a study of blood T cell repertoires in COVID-19. The overall study: Whether acute or convalescent, the COVID-19 samples came from the United States, Italy and Spain. Sources were T cells, B-cell-depleted T cells, or PBMCs; the material itself was cDNA or gDNA.

This clone was detected only once. From germline, CDR1 is MNHEY and CDR2 SMNVEV (reference sequence). Trimming cost V 7 bases and J 4 bases, with 29 bases left between them. This CDR3 has 18 amino acids. Authors' processing steps: The assay estimated nucleated cells by amplifying reference gene primers. TCRdb's copy holds only in-frame clones and misses some; the assay was immunoSEQ multiplex PCR. V and J calls and clone size follow that table, whereas D and trimming were derived from the DNA. The sample carries hundreds of thousands of clones, roughly nine tenths recorded once. Source material: peripheral blood. This clonotype was sampled from a man aged 18 to 35 with active or convalescent COVID-19. The chain has TRBV27 and TRBJ2-7; D is unclear. The chain's CDR3 is CASTFPPTSGTGNYEQYF. In nucleotides, the CDR3 is TGTGCCAGCACCTTCCCCCCGACCTCCGGAACGGGTAATTACGAGCAGTACTTC.